Below, one TCR beta chain is given with its context. This CDR3 spans 12 amino acids. Germline-derived CDR1 and CDR2 are DFQATT and SNEGSKA (reference sequence). The sample belongs to a study of response to subunit inactivated influenza vaccine. From the RT-PCR reads, TCRdb called clonotypes with MiXCR, one entry per CDR3 protein. The data contain about 800,000 distinct CDR3 sequences, about 20% of them singletons. This chain links TRBV20-1 with TRBJ1-2, with 12 bases aligning to TRBD1. The TCR was taken from a man aged 50-60 years who received an inactivated influenza vaccine. This material consisted of PBMCs from blood, taken more than 4 days after vaccination. CDR3 sequence reads: CIIRDRGLGYTF. DNA for the CDR3: TGCATCATCCGGGACAGGGGGCTTGGCTACACCTTC.